This T cell receptor beta chain was found in a study of shared clonotypes between healthy human individuals. Findings of the study overall: A generally larger estimated richness was seen in naive subsets than in memory subsets.

V trimming: 1 base; J trimming: 5 bases; junction bases outside the gene matches: 5. Per the germline V gene, CDR1 is SGHAT and CDR2 is FQNNGV. The CDR3 loop spans 15 amino acids. This clone was seen only once. The antigen remains unidentified. Libraries were prepared by immunoSEQ multiplex PCR; TCRdb keeps only in-frame clonotypes and omits some of them. The sample lists some 2.4 million clones; under 95% were seen once. The specimen was naive CD4+ T cells from PBMCs. The subset is: CD45RA+ positively selected. This clonotype originated in a man aged 18 to 29 in good health. Some clones in this sample may be carry-over from other donors' samples. The rearrangement links TRBV11-2 to TRBJ2-5; 9 nucleotides agree with TRBD2. The CDR3 here is CASSLGAGGWETQYF. In DNA form, the CDR3 reads TGTGCCAGCAGCTTAGGAGCGGGAGGCTGGGAGACCCAGTACTTC.